Described below is a single T cell receptor beta chain sequence and its context. The sample originates from a study of cytomegalovirus exposure and HLA in healthy donors. The CDR3 length is 15 residues. V trimming: 5 bases; J trimming: 4 bases; junction bases outside the gene matches: 5. Germline CDR1 is LGHNA and CDR2 is YNFKEQ. Both 60 Vbeta primers and 13 Jbeta primers went into the PCR. Profiled with immunoSEQ multiplex PCR; TCRdb holds only in-frame clones, not every one. The sample lists about 210,000 clones, around 80% seen once, with roughly 1.7% in the top ten. The sequence was collected from a man aged 35 to 55 in good health and CMV-seropositive. Sequencing used PBMCs. The rearrangement links TRBV4-2 to TRBJ2-3; 11 bases align to TRBD2. CDR3 residues: CASSELLAGADTQYF. For the CDR3, the DNA is TGTGCCAGCAGCGAACTACTAGCGGGAGCAGATACGCAGTATTTT.